This T cell receptor beta chain was profiled in a study of a mutant IDH1 vaccine in newly diagnosed glioma. This clone was seen just once. Its antigen remains unidentified. The time point was: baseline, week 1 (first vaccination visit). This sample's treatment: pre-vaccination baseline after standard-of-care therapy. Repertoires were generated with immunoSEQ multiplex PCR, while TCRdb's copy carries only in-frame clones and drops some. Here the sample spans just under 95,000 clones, 83% being singletons. Study-level points and caveats: With respect to changes in top peripheral T cell clonotypes, pseudoprogression seemed unrelated.

The input for sequencing was PBMCs, taken from a glioma patient treated with radiotherapy, temozolomide or both. The TCR originated in a woman in her forties or fifties with glioma.

The CDR3 nucleotides are TGTGCCAGCAGTTTCAAGGAACCGACCACAGATACGCAGTATTTT. Translation gives CASSFKEPTTDTQYF. This chain connects TRBV6-5 to TRBJ2-3, with D hard to call. The CDR3 runs to 15 residues. The V gene lost 4 bases and the J gene lost 2 bases, with 13 bases spanning the gap. Germline CDR1 is MNHEY and CDR2 is SVGAGI.